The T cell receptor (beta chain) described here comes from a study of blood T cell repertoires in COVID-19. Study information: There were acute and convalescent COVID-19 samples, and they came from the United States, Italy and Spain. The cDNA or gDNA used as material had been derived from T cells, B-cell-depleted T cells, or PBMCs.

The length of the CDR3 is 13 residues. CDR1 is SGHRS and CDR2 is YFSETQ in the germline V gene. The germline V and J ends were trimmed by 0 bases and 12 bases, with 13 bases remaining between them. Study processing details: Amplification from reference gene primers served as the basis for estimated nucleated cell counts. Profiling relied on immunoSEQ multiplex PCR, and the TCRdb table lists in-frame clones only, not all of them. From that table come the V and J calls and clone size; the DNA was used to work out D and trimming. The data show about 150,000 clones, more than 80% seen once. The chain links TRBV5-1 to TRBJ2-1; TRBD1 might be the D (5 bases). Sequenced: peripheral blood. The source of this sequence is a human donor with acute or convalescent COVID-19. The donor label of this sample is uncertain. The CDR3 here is CASSLDRSWVQFF. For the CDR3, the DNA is TGCGCCAGCAGCTTGGACAGGTCTTGGGTGCAGTTCTTC.